Below are 29 T cell receptor beta chains sequenced from a single sample in a study of PD-1 blockade in classical Hodgkin lymphoma. The time point is: cycle 4 day 1 (C4D1), after more than 5 weeks of nivolumab. The patients all showed relapse after autologous stem cell transplantation, while their brentuximab vedotin exposure varied. Profiled with immunoSEQ multiplex PCR; TCRdb holds only in-frame clones, not every one. This repertoire shows roughly 100,000 clones, 89% found once; its top ten account for under 20%. Specimen: peripheral blood mononuclear cells (PBMCs), collected before the fourth cycle of nivolumab. All receptors derive from a human donor with classical Hodgkin lymphoma.

The chain links TRBV9 to TRBJ2-3, with D possibly being TRBD1 or TRBD2 (5 bases each). Germline V gene lookup returns CDR1 SGDLS and CDR2 YYNGEE. Trimming removed 3 bases from V and 0 bases from J, with 14 bases in between. The CDR3 runs to 16 residues. The CDR3 bases are TGTGCCAGCAGCGGAGGGACCTTGGGTAGCACAGATACGCAGTATTTT. Translated: CASSGGTLGSTDTQYF.

The chain recombines TRBV19 with TRBJ1-5; D is possibly TRBD1 (6 bases). Germline V gene sequence: CDR1 LNHDA, CDR2 SQIVND (reference sequence). Trimming took 4 bases from V and 0 from J, leaving 13 bases between them. The CDR3 runs to 16 residues. The CDR3: CASSTGQIYSNQPQHF. The DNA for the CDR3 is TGTGCCAGTAGTACTGGACAGATCTATAGCAATCAGCCCCAGCATTTT.

The gene calls are TRBV13 and TRBJ2-3, with 12 bases fitting TRBD2. The CDR3 runs 20 residues. The germline CDR1 and CDR2 sequences are PRHDT and FYEKMQ (reference sequence). V gave up 5 bases and J gave up 5 bases; unmatched junction bases: 20. CDR3 amino acids: CASSRLLLTGTSGSGDTQYF. The CDR3 DNA is TGTGCCAGCAGCCGTCTACTCCTTACCGGGACTAGCGGGTCAGGAGATACGCAGTATTTT.

This rearrangement joins TRBV28 to TRBJ1-2, with D possibly TRBD1 on 6 matching bases. The CDR3 extends over 15 amino acids. Trimming left V 5 bases short and J 2 bases short, with 15 bases between. Germline values: CDR1 MDHEN, CDR2 SYDVKM. The CDR3: CASSPQGVKNYGYTF. In DNA form, the CDR3 reads TGTGCCAGCAGTCCACAGGGAGTAAAGAACTATGGCTACACCTTC.

The CDR3 DNA sequence: TGTGCCAGCAGCTTAGGGTCCGGCGGTTATTCTGGAAACACCATATATTTT. It translates to CASSLGSGGYSGNTIYF. V is TRBV7-6 and J is TRBJ1-3, with D uncertain. CDR1 is SGHVS, CDR2 FNYEAQ, per germline. V gave up 1 base and J gave up 1 base, with 14 bases separating them. The CDR3 sequence is 17 residues long.

The rearrangement joins TRBV7-8 to TRBJ2-1; D is unresolved. Trimming left V 1 base short and J 0 bases short, with 10 bases between. CDR3 length equals 16 residues. The germline V gene encodes CDR1 SGHVS and CDR2 FQNEAQ. As DNA, the CDR3 is TGTGCCAGCAGCTTAGAGGTGGGTAGCTCCTACAATGAGCAGTTCTTC. Encoded protein: CASSLEVGSSYNEQFF.

V and J are TRBV2 and TRBJ2-3, with TRBD1 identical over 9 bases. Germline assignment: CDR1 SNHLY and CDR2 FYNNEI. J lost 2 bases, V lost 5 bases, and 5 bases had no gene match. CDR3 size: 15 residues. CDR3 protein: CASSSDRGYTDTQYF. The CDR3 nucleotides read TGTGCCAGCAGTTCAGACAGGGGGTACACAGATACGCAGTATTTT.

The chain uses TRBV4-1 and TRBJ2-7; D is possibly TRBD2 (6 bases). The CDR3 spans 15 residues. CDR1 is MGHRA, CDR2 YSYEKL, per germline. V gave up 2 bases and J gave up 5 bases, with 16 bases separating them. CDR3 in DNA: TGCGCCAGCAGCCAATCCGGGACTCGGGTACACGAGCAGTACTTC. Protein: CASSQSGTRVHEQYF.

In its sample, this clone was seen once. The gene calls are TRBV12-5 and TRBJ1-4, with unresolved D. This CDR3 spans 16 amino acids. The V gene's germline CDR1 is LGHNT and CDR2 FRNRAP. Trimming removed 1 base from V and 3 bases from J, with 12 bases in between. The CDR3 DNA follows: TGTGCTAGTGGTTTGGATCCTGACGGACCTAATGAAAAACTGTTTTTT. Its protein is CASGLDPDGPNEKLFF.

This rearrangement joins TRBV5-1 to TRBJ2-1; 8 bases align to TRBD1. Germline CDR1 is SGHRS and CDR2 is YFSETQ. This CDR3 has 15 residues. V was pared by 1 base and J by 6 bases, with 6 bases of the junction left unmatched. The DNA of the CDR3 is TGCGCCAGCAGCTTGATTGGGACAGGAGTCAATGAGCAGTTCTTC. Protein sequence: CASSLIGTGVNEQFF.

This rearrangement joins TRBV5-6 to TRBJ2-7; D not resolved. Germline V gene lookup returns CDR1 SGHDT and CDR2 YYEEEE. Trimming cost V 0 bases and J 4 bases, with 5 bases left between them. The CDR3 totals 12 residues. The CDR3, as DNA: TGTGCCAGCAGCTTGGGCCTGTACGAGCAGTACTTC. This codes for CASSLGLYEQYF.

The rearrangement links TRBV14 to TRBJ2-2, with D maybe TRBD1 (6 bases). Trimming removed 2 bases at V and 2 bases at J, with 18 bases between. The CDR3 contains 18 residues. Germline CDR1 reads SGHDN; CDR2 reads FVKESK. The CDR3 DNA reads TGTGCCAGCAGCCAACGGCCATTTACAGGGAGCAACACCGGGGAGCTGTTTTTT. Protein: CASSQRPFTGSNTGELFF.

The V call is TRBV14, the J call TRBJ2-2, with 7 bases lining up with TRBD2. The CDR3 has 14 amino acids. Germline loops: CDR1 SGHDN, CDR2 FVKESK. Trimming removed 4 bases from V and 2 bases from J; junction bases left unmatched: 1. The CDR3 DNA is TGTGCCAGCAGCCGGACTAGAAACACCGGGGAGCTGTTTTTT. Translated: CASSRTRNTGELFF.

The chain combines TRBV7-2 with TRBJ1-1; D possibly corresponds to TRBD1 (5 bases). This CDR3 contains 13 residues. The V gene lost 1 base and the J gene lost 6 bases, with 9 bases spanning the gap. Germline values: CDR1 SGHTA, CDR2 FQGNSA. CDR3 residues: CASSLVGGPEAFF. DNA for the CDR3: TGTGCCAGCAGCTTAGTTGGGGGACCTGAAGCTTTCTTT.

This chain joins TRBV18 and TRBJ1-1; TRBD1 might be the D (5 bases). The V gene lost 5 bases and the J gene lost 3 bases, with 10 bases spanning the gap. The CDR3 totals 13 residues. Looked up from germline, CDR1 is KGHSH and CDR2 is LQKENI. The CDR3 DNA sequence: TGTGCCAGCTCAACCAGGGACGACACTGAAGCTTTCTTT. Encoded protein: CASSTRDDTEAFF.

The table lists this clone with a few counts. The genes are TRBV11-2 and TRBJ1-1; D might be TRBD1 (5 bases). CDR3 length: 15 residues. V lost 0 bases, J lost 0 bases, and 8 bases lay in between. CDR1 is SGHAT, CDR2 FQNNGV, per germline. The DNA of the CDR3 is TGTGCCAGCAGCTTAGACGGGGGGATGAACACTGAAGCTTTCTTT. It specifies CASSLDGGMNTEAFF.

The chain links TRBV5-1 to TRBJ2-7; D is possibly TRBD1 (5 bases). Germline V gene data show CDR1 as SGHRS and CDR2 as YFSETQ. The CDR3 contains 14 residues. Trimming cost V 2 bases and J 5 bases, with 14 bases left between them. The chain's CDR3 is CASSFSGKANEQYF. In nucleotides, the CDR3 is TGCGCCAGCAGCTTCTCAGGGAAGGCCAACGAGCAGTACTTC.

The chain uses TRBV2 and TRBJ2-7; D perhaps matches TRBD1 (5 bases). CDR1 SNHLY and CDR2 FYNNEI come from the germline V gene. The CDR3 has 15 residues. Deletions cut 2 bases from V and 2 bases from J, with 13 bases between. In DNA, the CDR3 is TGTGCCAGCAGTGAATGGCAGGGATCAACCTACGAGCAGTACTTC. Translation gives CASSEWQGSTYEQYF.

This rearrangement joins TRBV25-1 to TRBJ2-7; 7 bases align to TRBD2. Trimming took 5 bases from V and 5 from J; bases not matched to a gene: 6. The CDR3 has 13 residues. Germline-derived CDR1 and CDR2 are MGHDK and SYGVNS. The CDR3: CASSFWGGDEQYF. CDR3 nucleotides: TGTGCCAGCAGTTTCTGGGGGGGGGACGAGCAGTACTTC.

The chain recombines TRBV28 with TRBJ1-2, with 7 bases lining up with TRBD1. Germline CDR1 reads MDHEN; CDR2 reads SYDVKM. J gave up 5 bases and V 5 bases, and 5 bases lay outside the gene matches. This CDR3 is built from 13 residues. CDR3 DNA: TGTGCCAGCAGTGGAGGGACAGTTTATGGCTACACCTTC. Translation: CASSGGTVYGYTF.

V is TRBV28 and J is TRBJ2-7; D gene ambiguous. Germline CDR1 and CDR2: MDHEN and SYDVKM. CDR3 length: 15 amino acids. Trimming took off 4 bases at V and 4 bases at J, with 17 bases between the two ends. The CDR3 DNA sequence: TGTGCCAGCAGTTCGGACCCGTCAAGTGGTTACGAGCAGTACTTC. Its translation: CASSSDPSSGYEQYF.

This sequence joins TRBV2 and TRBJ2-1, with D uncertain. Per the germline V gene, CDR1 is SNHLY and CDR2 is FYNNEI. Between the trimmed V and J ends, which lost 1 base and 5 bases, there was a span of 6 bases. CDR3 length: 13 amino acids. In nucleotides, the CDR3 is TGTGCCAGCAGTGAAGGAGGTGACAATGAGCAGTTCTTC. Its protein product is CASSEGGDNEQFF.

V gene TRBV6-6 combines with J gene TRBJ2-3; no clear D. V lost 0 bases and J 5 bases, leaving 0 bases between the germline ends. The CDR3 covers 11 residues. Germline CDR1 and CDR2: MNHNY and SVGAGI (reference sequence). CDR3 in DNA: TGTGCCAGCAGTTACTCAGATACGCAGTATTTT. This codes for CASSYSDTQYF.

The CDR3 sequence is CASSQQGTDTQYF. The CDR3 nucleotides are TGCGCCAGCAGCCAGCAGGGAACAGATACGCAGTATTTT. This chain joins TRBV4-1 and TRBJ2-3, with D possibly being TRBD1 (5 bases). Germline CDR1 and CDR2: MGHRA and YSYEKL. This CDR3 is built from 13 residues. V shed 3 bases and J shed 3 bases, with 7 bases lying between them.

J is TRBJ1-5 and V is TRBV5-8, with 7 bases that match TRBD1. Germline assignment: CDR1 SGHTS and CDR2 YDEGEE. This CDR3 has 13 residues. The V segment lost 4 bases and the J segment 4 bases; nucleotides outside the gene matches: 2. CDR3 residues: CASSKQGNQPQHF. For the CDR3, the DNA is TGTGCCAGCAGCAAACAGGGGAATCAGCCCCAGCATTTT.

This chain connects TRBV2 to TRBJ1-2; possibly TRBD1 for D (5 bases). This CDR3 spans 13 amino acids. The V end lost 2 bases, the J end lost 6 bases, and 10 bases lay between the germline ends. The V gene's germline CDR1 is SNHLY and CDR2 FYNNEI. In nucleotides, the CDR3 is TGTGCCAGCAGTGAAACAGGCGGCAATGGCTACACCTTC. This codes for CASSETGGNGYTF.

This sequence joins TRBV19 and TRBJ2-1, with D uncertain. The V and J ends lost 0 bases and 1 base respectively, with 10 bases between them. The CDR3 spans 16 residues. The germline gives CDR1 LNHDA, CDR2 SQIVND (reference sequence). CDR3 coding DNA: TGTGCCAGTAGTATAGAAGGTGGAATATCCTACAATGAGCAGTTCTTC. Protein product: CASSIEGGISYNEQFF.

This rearrangement joins TRBV27 to TRBJ1-1; a weak D match, TRBD1 (5 bases). Between the trimmed V and J ends, which lost 4 bases and 2 bases, there was a span of 14 bases. The CDR3 length is 15 residues. Germline V lookup: CDR1 MNHEY, CDR2 SMNVEV (reference sequence). CDR3 nucleotide sequence: TGTGCCAGCAGTTCCCGACAGACGGCAAACACTGAAGCTTTCTTT. It yields the protein CASSSRQTANTEAFF.

This chain uses TRBV10-3 with TRBJ1-4, with TRBD1 as a possible D gene (6 bases). This CDR3 region has 16 residues. Germline loops: CDR1 ENHRY, CDR2 SYGVKD. With 1 base removed from V and 4 bases from J, the gap between germline ends came to 13 bases. As DNA, the CDR3 is TGTGCCATCAGTGAGTACAGGGACGAAGATAATGAAAAACTGTTTTTT. This encodes CAISEYRDEDNEKLFF.